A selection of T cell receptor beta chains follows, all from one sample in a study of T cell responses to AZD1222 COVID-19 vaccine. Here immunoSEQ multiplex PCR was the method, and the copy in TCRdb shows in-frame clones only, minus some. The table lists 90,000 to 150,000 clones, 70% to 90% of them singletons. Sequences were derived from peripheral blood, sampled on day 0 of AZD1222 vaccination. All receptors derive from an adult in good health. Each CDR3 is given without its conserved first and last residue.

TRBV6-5,ASSYGAGSLGGQF
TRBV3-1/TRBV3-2,ASSQSGNAYEQY
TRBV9,ASSGQGRHEQY
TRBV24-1,ATSDRRTSSYNEQF
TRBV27,ASSILQATPGEQF
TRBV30,AFTTGVGEKLF
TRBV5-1,ASSDDRAGNIQY
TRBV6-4,ASSDSENTEAF
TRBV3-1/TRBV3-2,ASSQGPASNQPQH
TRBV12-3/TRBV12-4,ASSFWGSDEQF
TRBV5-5,ASSLEARNTGELF
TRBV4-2,ASSQDRGQRGGYT
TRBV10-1,AIPRGGSSYEQY
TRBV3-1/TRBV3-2,ASSLGSGLAFDEQF
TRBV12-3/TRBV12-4,ASTRADEQF
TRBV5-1,ASSLVTGEGYGYT
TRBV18,ASSERTGGRGEAF
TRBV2,ASSENLGPYGYT
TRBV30,AWSDWTVTNYGYT
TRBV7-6,ASSLSAGGLYEQY
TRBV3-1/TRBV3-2,ASSQEGHVGEAF
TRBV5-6,ASSLEGGFSNQPQH
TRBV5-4,ASSLTRSYGETQY
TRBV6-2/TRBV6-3,ASSYASGGTTDTQY
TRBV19,ASTGHWLQPQH
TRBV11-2,ASSFGETLKNTEAF
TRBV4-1,ASSLRGRGYGYT
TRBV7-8,ASSILVPPYNTGELF
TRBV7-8,ASRSVREQNSPLH
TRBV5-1,ASSSQATNEKLF
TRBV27,ATSGNTEAF
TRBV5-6,ASSQNGDFSPLH
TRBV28,ASRKDEQY
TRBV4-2,ASSSDRVGETQY
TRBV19,ASTVGRGDIQY
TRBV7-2,ASSPTAGVVRYGYT
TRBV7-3,ASSLTGGTDTQY
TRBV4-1,ASSRSGTSGNNEQF
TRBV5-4,ASSFMGFTEAF
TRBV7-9,ASSSYPAEYGYT
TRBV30,AWSVPEMGDIPGDEQY
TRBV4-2,ASSQDGGGGDYGYT
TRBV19,ARIGTSPSTDTQY
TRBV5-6,ASSLAGNTEAF
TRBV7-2,ASSWTGEDYEQY
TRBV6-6,ASTKTGANTEAF
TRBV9,ASSVIAGGPGNEQF
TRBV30,AWSGTSTDTQY
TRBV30,AWKFRGQSYNSPLH
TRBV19,ASSTDFSQPQH
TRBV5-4,ASSPRDSNSPLH
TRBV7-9,ASSLVQGAYEQY
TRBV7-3,ASSRTGGRNEQF
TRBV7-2,ASSSPLAGGMSSYEQY
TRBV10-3,AISDPTGKDEQY